This T cell receptor beta chain was sequenced for a study of T-cell memory formation after mild COVID-19. Looked up from germline, CDR1 is MGHRA and CDR2 is YSYEKL. Deletions cut 4 bases from V and 4 bases from J, with 16 bases between. This CDR3 spans 15 amino acids. 5'RACE with constant-segment primers built TCRalpha and TCRbeta cDNA libraries with UMIs. TCRdb fed the 5' RACE reads into MiXCR, producing one record per CDR3 protein. The data hold about 350,000 distinct CDR3 sequences, with about 13% observed a single time. The source material was PBMCs or a T cell subset sorted from them (not recorded which). This TCR was recovered from a man aged 18 to 30 who had mild COVID-19 (a few samples of this study predate the infection). Cell type and time point are not known. The chain employs TRBV4-1 and TRBJ1-1, with a weak D call TRBD1 (6 bases). This chain's CDR3 is CASSPRHVGGTEAFF. In DNA form, the CDR3 reads TGCGCCAGCAGCCCCAGGCACGTAGGGGGCACTGAAGCTTTCTTT.